Each of the 29 T cell receptor beta chains below was sequenced from the same sample in a study of T cells after yellow fever vaccination (dated by TCRdb to the late 2010s). Taken with the paper, the label for treatment or condition translates to: live attenuated yellow fever vaccine strain. The library came from 5' RACE. TCRdb shows the sequencer as Illumina HiSeq 2500. TCRdb cleaned the public reads at Q25 with fastp, built clones with MiXCR and kept in-frame beta chains. Each entry is one CDR3 protein sequence, shown with its most common DNA and genes. This sample is represented by 200,000 to 250,000 distinct CDR3 sequences; less than 9% of them were singletons. Clones ranked in the top ten supply roughly 0.9% of the sample. Material: CD4+ T cells sorted from PBMCs, obtained 15 days after the yellow fever booster vaccination. These receptors were collected from a man aged 25-40 years who received the YFV17D yellow fever vaccine.

The chain couples TRBV6-1 to TRBJ1-6, with D uncertain. The CDR3 length is 15 residues. V was trimmed by 7 bases and J by 5 bases, leaving 15 bases between them. Germline CDR1 and CDR2: MNHNS and SASEGT. CDR3 amino acids: CASKGGWENNSPLHF. Here the CDR3 DNA reads TGTGCCAGCAAAGGCGGGTGGGAAAATAATTCACCCCTCCACTTT.

The sample holds a few counts of this clonotype. This chain links TRBV7-3 with TRBJ2-1; D might be TRBD2 (6 bases). The length of the CDR3 is 15 residues. Germline CDR1 reads SGHTA; CDR2 reads FQGTGA. V gave up 1 base and J gave up 2 bases, with 9 bases separating them. CDR3 sequence reads: CASSLMSGAYNEQFF. CDR3 coding DNA: TGTGCCAGCAGCTTAATGTCGGGGGCCTACAATGAGCAGTTCTTC.

This clonotype came up many times. The chain joins TRBV15 to TRBJ1-4; possibly TRBD1 for D (6 bases). Trimming removed 8 bases at V and 1 base at J, with 11 bases between. The CDR3 is 14 residues long. Germline V lookup: CDR1 LNHNV, CDR2 YYDKDF (reference sequence). The CDR3 reads CATCEGETNEKLFF. CDR3 in DNA: TGTGCCACCTGCGAGGGGGAAACTAATGAAAAACTGTTTTTT. The whole variable domain, remainder taken from reference TRBV15 and TRBJ1-4, is DAMVIQNPRYQVTQFGKPVTLSCSQTLNHNVMYWYQQKSSQAPKLLFHYYDKDFNNEADTPDNFQSRRPNTSFCFLDIRSPGLGDTAMYLCATCEGETNEKLFFGSGTQLSVL.

This clonotype was observed a handful of times. This chain uses TRBV7-9 with TRBJ1-1; D remains unclear. V was cut by 4 bases and J by 5 bases, with 11 bases left in between. This CDR3 spans 13 amino acids. In germline, CDR1 is SEHNR, CDR2 FQNEAQ (reference sequence). The CDR3 DNA follows: TGTGCCAGCAGCTCCGGACTGGAGACTGAAGCTTTCTTT. Protein: CASSSGLETEAFF.

This clonotype was picked up many times. The rearrangement links TRBV27 to TRBJ2-2; no reliable D call. Germline CDR1 MNHEY, CDR2 SMNVEV (reference sequence). The CDR3 covers 12 residues. Trimming left V 10 bases short and J 0 bases short, with 6 bases between. The CDR3 nucleotides are TGTGCCACCCGAACGAACACCGGGGAGCTGTTTTTT. It encodes CATRTNTGELFF.

This clonotype occurred many times. The rearrangement uses TRBV12-3 or TRBV12-4 and TRBJ2-3; TRBD2 matches at 11 bases. The CDR3 sequence is 15 residues long. V lost 6 bases to trimming and J lost 2 bases; unmatched junction nucleotides: 4. Here the CDR3 reads CASRGTSGSTDTQYF. For the CDR3, the DNA is TGTGCCAGCAGGGGGACTAGCGGATCCACAGATACGCAGTATTTT.

This clonotype was counted a few times. V and J are TRBV6-2 or TRBV6-3 and TRBJ2-7; D perhaps matches TRBD1 (6 bases). V lost 4 bases and J 0 bases, leaving 10 bases between the germline ends. From germline, CDR1 is MNHEY and CDR2 SVGEGT. The CDR3 contains 14 residues. The CDR3 DNA is TGTGCCAGCAGTTTCACAGGGATCTCCTACGAGCAGTACTTC. The encoded protein is CASSFTGISYEQYF.

This clonotype was picked up a small number of times. The chain links TRBV28 to TRBJ1-5; TRBD1 might be the D (6 bases). From germline, CDR1 is MDHEN and CDR2 SYDVKM. CDR3 length: 14 residues. V lost 4 bases and J lost 9, with 16 bases in between. Here the CDR3 reads CASSYGTLSRPQHF. The CDR3 DNA reads as TGTGCCAGCAGTTACGGGACACTCAGCCGGCCCCAGCATTTT.

V and J are TRBV19 and TRBJ2-7, with TRBD2 matching 7 bases. There are 13 residues in the CDR3. The trim removed 5 bases at V and 7 bases at J, leaving 8 bases unmatched. Germline CDR1 and CDR2: LNHDA and SQIVND (reference sequence). The CDR3 loop reads CASSVDGEGEQYF. CDR3 in DNA: TGTGCCAGTAGTGTGGACGGGGAGGGGGAGCAGTACTTC.

There are a few counts of this clonotype. This sequence joins TRBV12-3 or TRBV12-4 and TRBJ2-2; D not resolved. This CDR3 has 16 residues. V was clipped by 3 bases and J by 0 bases, with 11 bases between them. The CDR3: CASSLIWGTNTGELFF. In DNA form, the CDR3 reads TGTGCCAGCAGTTTGATCTGGGGTACGAACACCGGGGAGCTGTTTTTT.

The genes are TRBV3-1 and TRBJ1-5; D not resolved. Germline V gene sequence: CDR1 LGHDT, CDR2 YNNKEL (reference sequence). The CDR3 has 13 residues. V was cut by 5 bases and J by 3 bases, with 8 bases left in between. Here the CDR3 DNA reads TGTGCCAGCAGCTGGACGGACAATCAGCCCCAGCATTTT. Translated, it gives CASSWTDNQPQHF.

The CDR3 loop reads CASSMRLADEQFF. As DNA, the CDR3 is TGTGCCAGTAGTATGAGGCTAGCTGATGAGCAGTTCTTC. The gene calls are TRBV19 and TRBJ2-1, with D possibly TRBD2 on 5 matching bases. Between the trimmed V and J ends, which lost 3 bases and 8 bases, there was a span of 11 bases. CDR3 length equals 13 residues. The germline V gene encodes CDR1 LNHDA and CDR2 SQIVND (reference sequence).

This clonotype turned up a few times. The rearrangement links TRBV20-1 to TRBJ2-2; 10 bases fit TRBD2. After removal of 4 bases from V and 8 bases from J, the junction contained 13 bases not matched to a gene. Germline lookup yields CDR1 DFQATT and CDR2 SNEGSKA (reference sequence). The CDR3 is 16 amino acids. The DNA for the CDR3 is TGCAGTGCTAAAGCGTTCCTAGCGGGAGTTTCTGGGGAGCTGTTTTTT. As protein: CSAKAFLAGVSGELFF.

V gene TRBV5-1 combines with J gene TRBJ2-3; 8 bases are a match to TRBD2. The germline V gene has CDR1 SGHRS and CDR2 YFSETQ. The CDR3 totals 17 residues. The V gene end was trimmed by 0 bases and the J gene end by 3 bases; junction bases not matched to a gene: 9. CDR3 sequence: CASSLGPLAGGTDTQYF. For the CDR3, the DNA is TGCGCCAGCAGCTTGGGGCCCCTAGCGGGCGGTACAGATACGCAGTATTTT.

This clonotype was observed at least ten times. The rearrangement links TRBV9 to TRBJ2-2; D remains ambiguous. The germline V gene encodes CDR1 SGDLS and CDR2 YYNGEE. V shed 4 bases and J shed 0 bases, with 4 bases lying between them. The CDR3 loop spans 13 amino acids. CDR3 sequence: CASSPSNTGELFF. The CDR3 coding sequence is TGTGCCAGCAGCCCTTCGAACACCGGGGAGCTGTTTTTT. The whole variable domain, remainder taken from reference TRBV9 and TRBJ2-2, is DSGVTQTPKHLITATGQRVTLRCSPRSGDLSVYWYQQSLDQGLQFLIQYYNGEERAKGNILERFSAQQFPDLHSELNLSSLELGDSALYFCASSPSNTGELFFGEGSRLTVL.

In the case of this clonotype: At one end, the junction sequence differs from germline, possibly due to a read error. J is TRBJ2-1 and V is TRBV18; 9 bases match TRBD2. Germline V gives CDR1 KGHSH, CDR2 LQKENI. This CDR3 contains 16 residues. CDR3 sequence reads: CASSPGQGAGLTSGNF. The CDR3 DNA reads as TGTGCCAGCTCACCCGGACAAGGGGCAGGGTTGACTAGCGGAAACTTC.

This clonotype appeared a few times. The CDR3, as DNA: TGCAGTGCTATTTTACCGGGACGGCAATTCACAGATACGCAGTATTTT. Its translation: CSAILPGRQFTDTQYF. The rearrangement joins TRBV20-1 to TRBJ2-3; D might be TRBD1 or TRBD2, each matching 5 bases. The V end lost 4 bases, the J end lost 2 bases, and 19 bases lay between the germline ends. Germline V gene lookup returns CDR1 DFQATT and CDR2 SNEGSKA (reference sequence). The CDR3 is 16 residues long.

CDR3 sequence reads: CASSSSGGRDTQYF. The CDR3 region has the DNA TGTGCCAGCAGCTCGAGCGGGGGGAGAGATACGCAGTATTTT. This sequence joins TRBV7-6 and TRBJ2-3; the match to TRBD2 covers 9 bases. V shed 4 bases and J 5 bases; nucleotides not matched to a gene: 4. Germline V lookup: CDR1 SGHVS, CDR2 FNYEAQ. The length of the CDR3 is 14 residues.

The sample holds a few counts of this clonotype. CDR3 sequence (DNA): TGCAGTGCAACATTCAGGGGCACTGAAGCTTTCTTT. This codes for CSATFRGTEAFF. The J gene is TRBJ1-1, the V gene TRBV20-1; D might be TRBD1 (6 bases). Germline CDR1 DFQATT, CDR2 SNEGSKA (reference sequence). The CDR3 consists of 12 residues. Trimming took 6 bases from V and 4 from J, leaving 12 bases between them.

This clonotype was detected many times. This chain joins TRBV5-1 and TRBJ2-1, with 14 bases that match TRBD2. Germline V lookup: CDR1 SGHRS, CDR2 YFSETQ. The V and J ends lost 4 bases and 3 bases, in that order; junction bases with no gene match: 3. The CDR3 is 16 residues long. CDR3 nucleotide sequence: TGCGCCAGCAGCCGTGGGACTAGCGGGAGCTACAATGAGCAGTTCTTC. Its protein product is CASSRGTSGSYNEQFF.

This clonotype was detected ten times or more. The gene calls are TRBV27 and TRBJ2-1, with 7 bases fitting TRBD2. The ends lost 6 bases at V and 8 bases at J; junction bases unmatched: 10. Germline lookup yields CDR1 MNHEY and CDR2 SMNVEV (reference sequence). The CDR3 runs 14 residues. CDR3 DNA: TGTGCCAGCAGGGTGGGGCGGGAGAGCGATGAGCAGTTCTTC. It yields the protein CASRVGRESDEQFF.

This clonotype was picked up a small number of times. The CDR3: CSAGGGARETQYF. CDR3 sequence (DNA): TGCAGTGCGGGTGGGGGGGCGCGTGAGACCCAGTACTTC. The V call is TRBV20-1, the J call TRBJ2-5; possible D gene TRBD2, 7 bases. This CDR3 comprises 13 residues. CDR1 and CDR2 from the germline V gene are DFQATT and SNEGSKA (reference sequence). V was pared by 6 bases and J by 5 bases, with 16 bases between.

This clonotype was counted at least ten times. The chain is built from TRBV6-2 or TRBV6-3 and TRBJ2-1; 7 bases map to TRBD1. Germline CDR1 reads MNHEY; CDR2 reads SVGEGT. The V gene end was trimmed by 4 bases and the J gene end by 4 bases; junction bases not matched to a gene: 10. The CDR3 length is 16 residues. The CDR3 DNA reads as TGTGCCAGCAGTTCCCAGACAGGGCAAAGGTACAATGAGCAGTTCTTC. Translation gives CASSSQTGQRYNEQFF.

CDR3 amino acids: CASSAPPRNEQFF. The CDR3, as DNA: TGTGCCAGCAGTGCCCCGCCCCGAAATGAGCAGTTCTTC. This chain links TRBV28 with TRBJ2-1; no reliable D call. Germline CDR1 reads MDHEN; CDR2 reads SYDVKM. The CDR3 covers 13 residues. Trimming cost V 5 bases and J 7 bases, with 12 bases left between them.

This clonotype was counted only a few times. The V gene is TRBV27, the J gene TRBJ2-6; D is undetermined. CDR1 and CDR2 (germline): MNHEY, SMNVEV (reference sequence). This CDR3 comprises 20 residues. Deletions cut 3 bases from V and 0 bases from J, with 21 bases between. The CDR3 nucleotides read TGTGCCAGCAGTTTGGGTACTACAGCAAACGTGGACTCTGGGGCCAACGTCCTGACTTTC. Protein sequence: CASSLGTTANVDSGANVLTF.

There are many counts of this clonotype. The chain uses TRBV5-5 and TRBJ2-5; the match to TRBD2 covers 11 bases. The CDR3 has 15 amino acids. The germline gives CDR1 SGHKS, CDR2 YYEKEE (reference sequence). Losses at the gene ends were 4 bases for V and 3 bases for J; bases not matched to a gene: 5. Here the CDR3 DNA reads TGTGCCAGCAGCCAGACTAGCGGGACTAAAGAGACCCAGTACTTC. This sequence encodes CASSQTSGTKETQYF.

The table lists this clonotype with a few counts. The chain uses TRBV12-3 or TRBV12-4 and TRBJ2-7; D tentatively fits TRBD1 or TRBD2 (6 bases each). V was clipped by 6 bases and J by 3 bases, with 15 bases between them. This CDR3 is 14 amino acids long. The CDR3 here is CASRGTTEGYEQYF. For the CDR3, the DNA is TGTGCCAGCAGGGGGACAACGGAGGGCTACGAGCAGTACTTC.

This clonotype was recorded many times. The J gene is TRBJ2-1, the V gene TRBV7-2; D is unclear. Trimming took off 4 bases at V and 1 base at J, with 11 bases between the two ends. The CDR3 has 15 amino acids. CDR1 is SGHTA and CDR2 is FQGNSA in the germline V gene. The CDR3 DNA is TGTGCCAGCAGCTCCAACTTCCCTTCCTACAATGAGCAGTTCTTC. It codes for CASSSNFPSYNEQFF.

This clonotype was counted only a few times. V gene TRBV4-2 combines with J gene TRBJ1-5; TRBD1 might be the D (5 bases). Looked up from germline, CDR1 is LGHNA and CDR2 is YNFKEQ. This CDR3 region has 15 residues. V lost 0 bases, J lost 6 bases, and 12 bases lay in between. For the CDR3, the DNA is TGTGCCAGCAGCCAAGAGATGACGGGGCTTCAGCCCCAGCATTTT. Protein sequence: CASSQEMTGLQPQHF.